The present T cell receptor (beta chain) was sequenced within a study of blood T cells in healthy people across ages. Regarding the study as a whole: Naive CD4+ cells and diversity were both higher in long-lived donors than in aged donors.

Combining a sample-barcoded 5' primer with a J-beta primer mix, a second PCR ran for roughly 7 to 11 cycles. Each sample yielded at least 2.5 million CDR3-containing paired-end reads. TCRdb reanalysed the 5' RACE reads using MiXCR and keeps one entry per CDR3 protein. The profile shows about 510,000 distinct CDR3 sequences, about 27% of them singletons. Worth noting for this clonotype: Its antigen is undetermined.

The people who gave samples were healthy Caucasians from Russia, aged about 6 to 100. V trimming: 3 bases; J trimming: 7 bases; junction bases outside the gene matches: 16. Germline V gene sequence: CDR1 SNHLY, CDR2 FYNNEI. The CDR3 has 17 residues. These records were also assigned to another study, of T cells of mothers and their children. Turning to that study: Slightly, though not significantly, more overlap was seen in related than in unrelated mother-child pairs.

The clonotype originates from a boy aged 2-9 years in good health. Source material: blood. The chain links TRBV2 to TRBJ2-5; the match to TRBD2 covers 8 bases. The CDR3 sequence: CASSDRDPGGASVTQYF. The DNA for the CDR3 is TGTGCCAGCAGTGACAGAGATCCCGGGGGGGCCAGCGTGACCCAGTACTTC.